Below, one TCR beta chain is given with its context. What it recognizes is unknown. This entry comes from a study of T cells after yellow fever vaccination. Study-level results: A weaker but faster secondary response was observed, peaking on day 5 versus 15. Reappearance after the booster was observed for most primary-vaccination clones (roughly 95% CD4, about 90% CD8). Across the CD4 and CD8 compartments, a small share of clonotypes was present in both.

Template-switching 5'RACE yielded the TCR cDNA; a universal primer site and UMIs were added in the process. TCRdb passed the 5' RACE reads through MiXCR, listing each CDR3 protein once. The sample includes 500,000 to 550,000 distinct CDR3 sequences, less than 25% of them seen just once. The receptor comes from a man between 18 and 29 years old who received the YFV17D yellow fever vaccine. Sequenced material: PBMCs, taken approximately 22 days after the first yellow fever vaccination.

CDR3 loop: CASSSITSYGYTF. CDR3 DNA: TGTGCCAGCAGTTCCATAACCAGCTATGGCTACACCTTC. This chain connects TRBV27 to TRBJ1-2, with unresolved D. The CDR3 totals 13 residues. From germline, CDR1 is MNHEY and CDR2 SMNVEV (reference sequence). The V end lost 4 bases, the J end lost 4 bases, and 10 bases lay between the germline ends.